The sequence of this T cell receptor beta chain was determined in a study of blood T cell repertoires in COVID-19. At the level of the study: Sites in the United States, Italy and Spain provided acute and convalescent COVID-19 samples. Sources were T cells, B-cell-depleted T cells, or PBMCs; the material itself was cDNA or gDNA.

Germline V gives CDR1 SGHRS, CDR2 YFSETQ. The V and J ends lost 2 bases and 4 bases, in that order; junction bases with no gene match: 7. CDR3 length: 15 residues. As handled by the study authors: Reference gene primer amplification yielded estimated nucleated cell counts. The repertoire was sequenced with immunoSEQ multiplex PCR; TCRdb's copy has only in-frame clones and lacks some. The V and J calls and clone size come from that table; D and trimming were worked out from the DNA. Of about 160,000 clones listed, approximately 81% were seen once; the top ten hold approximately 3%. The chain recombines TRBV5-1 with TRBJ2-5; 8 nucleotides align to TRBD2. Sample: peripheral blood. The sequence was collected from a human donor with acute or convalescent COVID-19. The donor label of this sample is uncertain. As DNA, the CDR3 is TGCGCCAGCAGCTTATCGGCCAGCGGGGGAGAGACCCAGTACTTC. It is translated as CASSLSASGGETQYF.